A single sample is the source of the 25 T cell receptor beta chains below, sequenced in a study of long-term antiretroviral therapy in people with HIV. The immunoSEQ assay was v3.0, run at survey level. Measured with immunoSEQ multiplex PCR; TCRdb has only the in-frame clones, and not every one. The data hold 25,000 to 30,000 clones, with about 84% observed a single time. This sample comprised unsorted PBMCs, obtained 4.7 to 5 years after starting antiretroviral therapy. These receptors were taken from a man in his forties or fifties with HIV.

The chain is built from TRBV29-1 and TRBJ2-3, with TRBD2 as a possible D gene (6 bases). CDR3 length: 14 amino acids. V gave up 7 bases and J gave up 2 bases, with 16 bases separating them. Germline assignment: CDR1 SQVTM and CDR2 ANQGSEA. The CDR3 loop reads CSAKKPGATDTQYF. In nucleotides, the CDR3 is TGCAGCGCTAAGAAGCCGGGAGCCACAGATACGCAGTATTTT.

The chain recombines TRBV6-5 with TRBJ2-2, with 9 positions matching TRBD2. V lost 6 bases, J lost 3 bases, and 2 bases stayed unmatched. The CDR3 spans 14 residues. Germline V gives CDR1 MNHEY, CDR2 SVGAGI. CDR3 region: CASRSGGYTGELFF. In nucleotides, the CDR3 is TGTGCCAGCAGGAGCGGGGGGTACACCGGGGAGCTGTTTTTT.

The J gene is TRBJ2-6, the V gene TRBV11-2; D not certain. Germline V CDR1 and CDR2: SGHAT, FQNNGV. This CDR3 contains 15 residues. The germline V and J ends were trimmed by 0 bases and 0 bases, with 3 bases remaining between them. The CDR3 region has the DNA TGTGCCAGCAGCTTAGACTTCTCTGGGGCCAACGTCCTGACTTTC. Protein sequence: CASSLDFSGANVLTF.

The V gene is TRBV28, the J gene TRBJ1-5; D call uncertain. V shed 7 bases and J shed 3 bases, with 22 bases lying between them. Germline V gives CDR1 MDHEN, CDR2 SYDVKM. CDR3 length: 17 residues. The CDR3 sequence: CASKHAGFLLDNQPQHF. The CDR3 DNA follows: TGTGCCAGCAAACACGCAGGTTTTCTTTTGGACAATCAGCCCCAGCATTTT.

V is TRBV7-2 and J is TRBJ2-7; the D is unclear. V shed 5 bases and J shed 0 bases, with 11 bases lying between them. The CDR3 loop spans 14 amino acids. The germline V gene encodes CDR1 SGHTA and CDR2 FQGNSA. CDR3 protein: CASSPVRLSYEQYF. In DNA form, the CDR3 reads TGTGCCAGCAGCCCCGTGCGCCTCTCCTACGAGCAGTACTTC.

This chain uses TRBV7-9 with TRBJ2-3; no firm D call. V was cut by 3 bases and J by 4 bases, with 5 bases left in between. Germline assignment: CDR1 SEHNR and CDR2 FQNEAQ (reference sequence). The CDR3 length is 12 residues. CDR3 DNA sequence: TGTGCCAGCAGCTTCCTCCCAGATACGCAGTATTTT. It specifies CASSFLPDTQYF. The full variable domain, completed using reference TRBV7-9 and TRBJ2-3, is DTGVSQNPRHKITKRGQNVTFRCDPISEHNRLYWYRQTLGQGPEFLTYFQNEAQLEKSRLLSDRFSAERPKGSFSTLEIQRTEQGDSAMYLCASSFLPDTQYFGPGTRLTVL.

V is TRBV6-6 and J is TRBJ2-3, with unresolved D. From germline, CDR1 is MNHNY and CDR2 SVGAGI (reference sequence). Deletions cut 6 bases from V and 3 bases from J, with 10 bases between. This CDR3 has 13 amino acids. The CDR3 spells CASRLRPTDTQYF. The CDR3, as DNA: TGTGCCAGCAGGCTCCGCCCAACAGATACGCAGTATTTT.

This clone was counted a few times. V usage is TRBV5-1 and J usage is TRBJ2-7; 7 bases match TRBD2. J lost 3 bases, V lost 0 bases, and 6 bases had no gene match. CDR3 length: 15 amino acids. Per germline, CDR1 SGHRS and CDR2 YFSETQ. CDR3 bases: TGCGCCAGCAGCTTGGAAGGCGGGAGAAGCTACGAGCAGTACTTC. This translates into CASSLEGGRSYEQYF.

The rearrangement uses TRBV28 and TRBJ1-5; D not resolved. The length of the CDR3 is 14 residues. The germline CDR1 and CDR2 sequences are MDHEN and SYDVKM. The germline V and J ends were trimmed by 8 bases and 3 bases, with 14 bases remaining between them. The CDR3 nucleotides are TGTGCCAGCGGGCTTGGCAGGCCCAATCAGCCCCAGCATTTT. Amino acid sequence: CASGLGRPNQPQHF. The full variable domain, with the rest looked up from reference TRBV28 and TRBJ1-5, is DVKVTQSSRYLVKRTGEKVFLECVQDMDHENMFWYRQDPGLGLRLIYFSYDVKMKEKGDIPEGYSVSREKKERFSLILESASTNQTSMYLCASGLGRPNQPQHFGDGTRLSIL.

The chain is built from TRBV5-6 and TRBJ2-7; D remains unclear. Germline V gene lookup returns CDR1 SGHDT and CDR2 YYEEEE. This CDR3 has 14 amino acids. The V end lost 4 bases, the J end lost 1 base, and 12 bases lay between the germline ends. CDR3 loop: CASSQLGFSYEQYF. The CDR3 DNA follows: TGTGCCAGCAGCCAGTTAGGGTTTTCCTACGAGCAGTACTTC.

The J gene is TRBJ1-1, the V gene TRBV14; a weak D match, TRBD1 (5 bases). The CDR3 loop spans 12 amino acids. Germline values: CDR1 SGHDN, CDR2 FVKESK. The V and J ends lost 0 bases and 11 bases respectively, with 10 bases between them. The CDR3 loop reads CASSQEPGKAFF. CDR3 bases: TGTGCCAGCAGCCAAGAGCCAGGGAAGGCTTTCTTT. The full variable domain, completed using reference TRBV14 and TRBJ1-1, is EAGVTQFPSHSVIEKGQTVTLRCDPISGHDNLYWYRRVMGKEIKFLLHFVKESKQDESGMPNNRFLAERTGGTYSTLKVQPAELEDSGVYFCASSQEPGKAFFGQGTRLTVV.

Turning to this clone: At one end the junction does not follow the germline gene, possibly because of a read error. This rearrangement joins TRBV7-7 to TRBJ2-5; the D call may be TRBD1 or TRBD2 (5 bases each). CDR3 length: 16 residues. Germline V gene sequence: CDR1 SSHAT, CDR2 FNYEAQ (reference sequence). In DNA form, the CDR3 reads TGTGCTAGCAGCTTAGGGGACCTGCCGAGACAAGAGACCCAGTACTTC. This sequence encodes CASSLGDLPRQETQYF.

The chain combines TRBV7-8 with TRBJ2-2, with D perhaps matching TRBD1 (5 bases). Trimming took off 1 base at V and 8 bases at J, with 14 bases between the two ends. Germline lookup yields CDR1 SGHVS and CDR2 FQNEAQ. The CDR3 consists of 15 residues. The CDR3 nucleotides are TGTGCCAGCAGCTTAGGTTGGGTCCAGGGAGGGGAGCTGTTTTTT. It yields the protein CASSLGWVQGGELFF.

The chain recombines TRBV11-1 with TRBJ2-2; D is possibly TRBD2 (5 bases). This CDR3 is 16 amino acids long. Per germline, CDR1 SGHAT and CDR2 FQDESV (reference sequence). Trimming pared 4 bases from V and 3 bases from J, leaving 15 bases between. The CDR3 region has the DNA TGTGCCAGCAGCTCAGACCGAGGGTTAGACACCGGGGAGCTGTTTTTT. It encodes CASSSDRGLDTGELFF. The whole variable domain, remainder taken from reference TRBV11-1 and TRBJ2-2, is EAEVAQSPRYKITEKSQAVAFWCDPISGHATLYWYRQILGQGPELLVQFQDESVVDDSQLPKDRFSAERLKGVDSTLKIQPAELGDSAMYLCASSSDRGLDTGELFFGEGSRLTVL.

This chain links TRBV2 with TRBJ2-5; D is perhaps TRBD1 (6 bases). The CDR3 is 16 residues long. Trimming took 2 bases from V and 1 from J, leaving 14 bases between them. Germline CDR1 is SNHLY and CDR2 is FYNNEI. The chain's CDR3 is CASSEITGSLQETQYF. CDR3 nucleotides: TGTGCCAGCAGTGAAATAACAGGGTCCCTCCAAGAGACCCAGTACTTC.

The gene calls are TRBV11-2 and TRBJ2-7; 7 bases line up with TRBD2. The length of the CDR3 is 15 residues. The junction had 8 bases not matched to a gene; V was cut back by 6 bases and J by 0 bases. In germline, CDR1 is SGHAT, CDR2 FQNNGV. The CDR3 reads CASRGLAVSSYEQYF. Here the CDR3 DNA reads TGTGCCAGCAGGGGGCTAGCGGTTTCCTCCTACGAGCAGTACTTC.

The chain joins TRBV19 to TRBJ1-2, with D unclear. CDR3 length: 16 amino acids. The ends were cut back, 5 bases at V and 0 bases at J, with 16 bases in the middle. Germline loops: CDR1 LNHDA, CDR2 SQIVND (reference sequence). CDR3 sequence (DNA): TGTGCCAGTAGTCTCCCCACTAAAACAGCTAACTATGGCTACACCTTC. Translation gives CASSLPTKTANYGYTF.

The chain combines TRBV5-6 with TRBJ1-1; 8 bases are shared with TRBD1. The V gene end was trimmed by 4 bases and the J gene end by 5 bases; junction bases not matched to a gene: 7. The germline V gene has CDR1 SGHDT and CDR2 YYEEEE. CDR3 length: 14 residues. The CDR3 region has the DNA TGTGCCAGCAGCCGCGGACAGGGCAAAACTGAAGCTTTCTTT. Translating gives CASSRGQGKTEAFF.

This clone was seen more than once but under ten times. The DNA of the CDR3 is TGTGCCAGCAGCGAAAGCCAGGCTTACTCTGGAAACACCATATATTTT. This gives the protein CASSESQAYSGNTIYF. The V gene is TRBV2, the J gene TRBJ1-3; D gene ambiguous. Trimming left V 6 bases short and J 0 bases short, with 15 bases between. Germline CDR1 reads SNHLY; CDR2 reads FYNNEI. This CDR3 has 16 residues.

CDR3 loop: CASSKTGTVNPLAFF. In DNA form, the CDR3 reads TGTGCCAGCTCGAAAACGGGAACAGTGAACCCTTTGGCTTTCTTT. The chain combines TRBV18 with TRBJ1-1; D is undetermined. The CDR3 totals 15 residues. CDR1 and CDR2 (germline): KGHSH, LQKENI. V lost 6 bases to trimming and J lost 11 bases, with 25 bases between them.

The gene calls are TRBV7-2 and TRBJ2-7; D gene unclear. Per germline, CDR1 SGHTA and CDR2 FQGNSA. The CDR3 is made up of 12 amino acids. Trimming pared 5 bases from V and 5 bases from J, leaving 10 bases between. The DNA of the CDR3 is TGTGCCAGCAGCCTTAACCGGGACGAGCAGTACTTC. The encoded protein is CASSLNRDEQYF.

The genes are TRBV4-3 and TRBJ2-2; D possibly uses TRBD1 or TRBD2 (5 bases each). With 0 bases removed from V and 2 bases from J, the gap between germline ends came to 10 bases. The CDR3 has 16 amino acids. Per germline, CDR1 LGHNA and CDR2 YSLEER. The CDR3 is CASSQDRDPNTGELFF. The CDR3 DNA sequence: TGCGCCAGCAGCCAAGACCGGGACCCTAACACCGGGGAGCTGTTTTTT.

The chain combines TRBV7-7 with TRBJ2-2; 15 bases match TRBD2. The V gene end was trimmed by 5 bases and the J gene end by 4 bases; junction bases not matched to a gene: 5. The germline V gene has CDR1 SSHAT and CDR2 FNYEAQ (reference sequence). This CDR3 comprises 17 residues. The CDR3 sequence is CASSQGLAGGITGELFF. DNA for the CDR3: TGTGCCAGCAGCCAGGGACTAGCGGGGGGAATCACCGGGGAGCTGTTTTTT.

This clone qualifies as medium-sized. This chain joins TRBV6-1 and TRBJ2-1, with TRBD1 identical over 8 bases. Germline V gene sequence: CDR1 MNHNS, CDR2 SASEGT. The length of the CDR3 is 15 residues. V shed 5 bases and J 6 bases; nucleotides not matched to a gene: 9. DNA for the CDR3: TGTGCCAGCAGTTTAGACAGGGGTCTGTTCAATGAGCAGTTCTTC. It codes for CASSLDRGLFNEQFF.

V gene TRBV28 combines with J gene TRBJ2-3; D is ambiguous. V shed 2 bases and J shed 1 base, with 7 bases lying between them. Germline lookup yields CDR1 MDHEN and CDR2 SYDVKM. The CDR3 is made up of 14 amino acids. The CDR3 DNA reads TGTGCCAGCAGTTTACGTCAGGGCACAGATACGCAGTATTTT. Translating it yields CASSLRQGTDTQYF.